This T cell receptor (beta chain) was recorded in a study of blood T cell repertoires in COVID-19. For the study at large: Collection of acute and convalescent COVID-19 samples took place in the United States, Italy and Spain. PBMCs, B-cell-depleted T cells, or T cells were the source of the cDNA or gDNA that made up the material.

In germline, CDR1 is MNHGY, CDR2 SVAAGI. This CDR3 spans 17 amino acids. The trim removed 5 bases at V and 2 bases at J, leaving 11 bases unmatched. Per the original methods: Reference gene primer amplification yielded estimated nucleated cell counts. Sequenced by immunoSEQ multiplex PCR; TCRdb stores in-frame clones only, minus some. V, J and clone size are those of that table, while D and trimming were read from the DNA. Among about 34,000 clones listed, roughly 91% were seen once. The chain carries TRBV6-9 and TRBJ1-2; TRBD1 matches 10 bases. The receptor's source is a man at least 80 years old with acute or convalescent COVID-19. Material for sequencing was peripheral blood. The CDR3 DNA sequence: TGTGCCAGCAGTGGCCCCCGGGACAGGGGAACAAACTATGGCTACACCTTC. This encodes CASSGPRDRGTNYGYTF.